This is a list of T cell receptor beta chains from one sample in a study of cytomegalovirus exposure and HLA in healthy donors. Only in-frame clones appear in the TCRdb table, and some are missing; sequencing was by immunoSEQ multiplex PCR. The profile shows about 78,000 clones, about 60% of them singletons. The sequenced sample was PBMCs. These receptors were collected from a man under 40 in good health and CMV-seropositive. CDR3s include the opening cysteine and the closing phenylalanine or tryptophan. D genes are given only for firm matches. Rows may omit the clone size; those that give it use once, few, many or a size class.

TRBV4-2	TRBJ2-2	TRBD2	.	CASSRGTSGGWSGELFF	TGTGCCAGCAGCCGAGGGACTAGCGGGGGATGGAGCGGGGAGCTGTTTTTT
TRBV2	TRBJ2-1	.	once	CASSGSNGYNEQFF	TGTGCCAGCAGTGGAAGCAATGGCTACAATGAGCAGTTCTTC
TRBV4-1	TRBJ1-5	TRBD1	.	CASSQPGQGAGQPQHF	TGCGCCAGCAGCCAACCGGGACAGGGGGCGGGCCAGCCCCAGCATTTT
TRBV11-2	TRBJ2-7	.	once	CASSLGTGYEQYF	TGTGCCAGCAGCTTAGGGACTGGCTACGAGCAGTACTTC
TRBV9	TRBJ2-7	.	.	CASSVDPTGPTEQYF	TGTGCCAGCAGCGTAGACCCGACAGGCCCGACCGAGCAGTACTTC
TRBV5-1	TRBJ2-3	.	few	CASSIRGGGSTDTQYF	TGCGCCAGCAGCATTCGAGGCGGCGGTAGCACAGATACGCAGTATTTT
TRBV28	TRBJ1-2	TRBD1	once	CASSRTGAPEGYTF	TGTGCCAGCAGTCGGACAGGGGCCCCGGAGGGCTACACCTTC
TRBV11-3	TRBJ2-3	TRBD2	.	CASSSGLLAASTDTQYF	TGTGCCAGCAGCTCCGGGCTACTAGCGGCAAGCACAGATACGCAGTATTTT
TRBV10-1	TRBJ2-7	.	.	CASSESLASNEQYF	TGCGCCAGCAGTGAGTCGCTAGCTTCCAACGAGCAGTACTTC
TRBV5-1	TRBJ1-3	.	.	CASSWDKPDTIYF	TGCGCCAGCAGCTGGGACAAACCGGACACCATATATTTT
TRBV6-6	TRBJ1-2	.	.	CASSPGAGRNYGYTF	TGTGCCAGCAGTCCCGGGGCGGGACGGAACTATGGCTACACCTTC
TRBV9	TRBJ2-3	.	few	CASSVSRDHTQYF	TGTGCCAGCAGCGTGTCCCGGGATCATACGCAGTATTTT
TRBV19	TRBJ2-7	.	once	CASSIVEGSDEQYF	TGTGCCAGTAGTATAGTTGAGGGATCGGACGAGCAGTACTTC
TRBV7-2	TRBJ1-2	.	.	CASSPQYGDNYGYTF	TGTGCCAGCAGCCCACAATACGGGGATAACTATGGCTACACCTTC
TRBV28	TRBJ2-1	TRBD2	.	CAIRTSGYNEQFF	TGTGCCATTCGGACTAGCGGCTACAATGAGCAGTTCTTC
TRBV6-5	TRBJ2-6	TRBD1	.	CASSLDRGGANVLTF	TGTGCCAGCAGTTTGGACAGGGGAGGGGCCAACGTCCTGACTTTC
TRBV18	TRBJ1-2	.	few	CASSPPGGTYGYTF	TGTGCCAGCTCACCACCGGGGGGGACCTATGGCTACACCTTC
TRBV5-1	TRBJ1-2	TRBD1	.	CASSPGQGAGNYGYTF	TGCGCCAGCAGCCCGGGACAGGGGGCGGGTAATTATGGCTACACCTTC
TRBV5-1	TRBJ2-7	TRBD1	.	CASSQGQTYEQYF	TGCGCCAGCAGCCAGGGACAGACCTACGAGCAGTACTTC
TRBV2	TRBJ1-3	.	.	CASQRDRSPGNTIYF	TGTGCCAGCCAGAGAGACAGGAGTCCCGGAAACACCATATATTTT
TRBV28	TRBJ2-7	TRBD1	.	CASSATGQGFYEQYF	TGTGCCAGCAGTGCTACGGGACAGGGGTTCTACGAGCAGTACTTC
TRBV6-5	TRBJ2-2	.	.	CASSYSSRVAGELFF	TGTGCCAGCAGTTACTCTTCCAGGGTAGCCGGGGAGCTGTTTTTT
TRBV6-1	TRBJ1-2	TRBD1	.	CASSEAGTGGYGYTF	TGTGCCAGCAGTGAAGCCGGGACAGGGGGCTATGGCTACACCTTC
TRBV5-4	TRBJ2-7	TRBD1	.	CASSIRGQGSYEQYF	TGTGCCAGCAGCATCCGCGGACAGGGCTCCTACGAGCAGTACTTC
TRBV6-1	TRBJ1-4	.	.	CASKARGYYEKLFF	TGTGCCAGCAAAGCAAGGGGGTATTATGAAAAACTGTTTTTT
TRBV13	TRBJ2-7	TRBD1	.	CASRRSGQGTYEQYF	TGTGCCAGCAGGCGTTCGGGACAGGGCACCTACGAGCAGTACTTC
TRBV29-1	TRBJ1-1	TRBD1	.	CSAGTDRGFTEAFF	TGCAGCGCCGGAACGGACAGGGGGTTCACTGAAGCTTTCTTT
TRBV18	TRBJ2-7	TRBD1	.	CASSYRGQEQYF	TGTGCCAGCTCATACAGGGGTCAAGAGCAGTACTTC
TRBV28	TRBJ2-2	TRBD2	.	CATHDPWREARLGELFF	TGTGCCACCCACGACCCGTGGCGGGAGGCGAGGCTCGGGGAGCTGTTTTTT
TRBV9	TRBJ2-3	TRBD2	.	CASSVELAGGSSTDTQYF	TGTGCCAGCAGCGTAGAACTAGCGGGGGGGTCTAGCACAGATACGCAGTATTTT
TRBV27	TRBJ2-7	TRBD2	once	CASSPSGLEPYEQYF	TGTGCCAGCAGTCCTTCGGGACTAGAACCCTACGAGCAGTACTTC
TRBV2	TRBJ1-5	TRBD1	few	CASSGRTGINQPQHF	TGTGCCAGCAGTGGCCGGACAGGGATCAATCAGCCCCAGCATTTT
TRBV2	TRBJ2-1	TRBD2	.	CASAAVAGPLYNEQFF	TGTGCCAGCGCGGCGGTAGCGGGGCCGCTCTACAATGAGCAGTTCTTC
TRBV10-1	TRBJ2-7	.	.	CASSESYLLASRDEQYF	TGCGCCAGCAGTGAGTCGTATCTTTTGGCTAGTCGGGACGAGCAGTACTTC
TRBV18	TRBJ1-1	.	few	CASSPRQNTEAFF	TGTGCCAGCTCACCAAGACAGAACACTGAAGCTTTCTTT
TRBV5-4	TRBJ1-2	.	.	CASGKGAPTGGYTF	TGTGCCAGCGGGAAAGGGGCCCCCACGGGTGGCTACACCTTC
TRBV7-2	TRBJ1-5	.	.	CASSLEGRGGNQPQHF	TGTGCCAGCAGCTTAGAGGGCAGGGGAGGCAATCAGCCCCAGCATTTT
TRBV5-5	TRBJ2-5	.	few	CASSYPGEETQYF	TGTGCCAGCAGCTACCCAGGGGAAGAGACCCAGTACTTC
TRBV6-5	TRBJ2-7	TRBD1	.	CASSYSPQGASYEQYF	TGTGCCAGCAGTTACTCTCCGCAGGGGGCGTCCTACGAGCAGTACTTC
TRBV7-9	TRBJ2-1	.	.	CASSPAQVGHNNEQFF	TGTGCCAGCAGCCCAGCCCAGGTAGGACACAACAATGAGCAGTTCTTC
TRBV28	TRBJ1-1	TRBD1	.	CASSLQGASTEAFF	TGTGCCAGCAGTTTACAGGGGGCGAGCACTGAAGCTTTCTTT
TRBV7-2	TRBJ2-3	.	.	CASSPEVRRRSDTQYF	TGTGCCAGCAGCCCCGAGGTCCGGAGACGGTCAGATACGCAGTATTTT
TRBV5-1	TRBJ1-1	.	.	CASSLASGTEAFF	TGCGCCAGCAGCTTGGCGTCGGGTACTGAAGCTTTCTTT
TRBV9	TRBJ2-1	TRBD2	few	CASSVRRGEGEQFF	TGTGCCAGCAGCGTGCGGCGGGGGGAGGGTGAGCAGTTCTTC
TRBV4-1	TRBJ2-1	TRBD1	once	CASSQDQGAENEQFF	TGCGCCAGCAGCCAAGATCAGGGGGCTGAGAATGAGCAGTTCTTC
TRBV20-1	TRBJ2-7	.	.	CSAFSSYEQYF	TGCAGTGCCTTTTCGTCCTACGAGCAGTACTTC
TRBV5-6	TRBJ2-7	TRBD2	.	CASSSLRRGGPSSYEQYF	TGTGCCAGCAGCTCCCTACGGCGGGGGGGCCCGAGCTCCTACGAGCAGTACTTC
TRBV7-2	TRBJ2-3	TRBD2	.	CASSLERASGSNTQYF	TGTGCCAGCAGCTTAGAGCGGGCTAGCGGGAGTAATACGCAGTATTTT
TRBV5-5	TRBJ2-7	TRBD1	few	CASSFIPGTGFRQPSYEQYF	TGTGCCAGCAGCTTTATCCCCGGGACAGGGTTTCGGCAGCCCTCCTACGAGCAGTACTTC
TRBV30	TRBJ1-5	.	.	CAWSRTGDNQPQHF	TGTGCCTGGAGTCGTACGGGGGACAATCAGCCCCAGCATTTT
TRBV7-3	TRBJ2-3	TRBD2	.	CASTYPGLGPDTQYF	TGTGCCAGCACGTATCCGGGACTAGGTCCAGATACGCAGTATTTT
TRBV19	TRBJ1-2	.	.	CASSNLDIYGYTF	TGTGCCAGTAGTAACCTCGACATTTATGGCTACACCTTC
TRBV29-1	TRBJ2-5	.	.	CSVEDRGSTTKLPGETQYF	TGCAGCGTTGAAGATCGCGGTTCGACCACTAAGTTGCCGGGAGAGACCCAGTACTTC
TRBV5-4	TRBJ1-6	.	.	CASSLRGVNSPLHF	TGTGCCAGCAGCTTGCGGGGGGTGAATTCACCCCTCCACTTT
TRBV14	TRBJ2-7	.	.	CASSQVYEQYF	TGTGCCAGCAGCCAAGTCTACGAGCAGTACTTC